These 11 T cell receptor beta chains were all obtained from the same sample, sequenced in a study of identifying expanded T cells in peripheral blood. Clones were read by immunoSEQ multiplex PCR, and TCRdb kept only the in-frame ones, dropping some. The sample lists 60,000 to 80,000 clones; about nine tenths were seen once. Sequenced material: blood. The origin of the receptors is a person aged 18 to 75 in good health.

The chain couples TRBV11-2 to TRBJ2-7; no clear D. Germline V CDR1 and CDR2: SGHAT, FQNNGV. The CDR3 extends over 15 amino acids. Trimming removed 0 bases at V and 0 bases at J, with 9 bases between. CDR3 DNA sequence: TGTGCCAGCAGCTTAGATCTGGCGAGCTCCTACGAGCAGTACTTC. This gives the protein CASSLDLASSYEQYF.

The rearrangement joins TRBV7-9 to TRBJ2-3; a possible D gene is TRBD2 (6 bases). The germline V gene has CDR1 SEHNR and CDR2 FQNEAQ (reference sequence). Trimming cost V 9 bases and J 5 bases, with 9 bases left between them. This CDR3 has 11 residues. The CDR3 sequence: CARRDGDTQYF. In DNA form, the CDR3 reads TGTGCCAGGCGGGATGGAGATACGCAGTATTTT.

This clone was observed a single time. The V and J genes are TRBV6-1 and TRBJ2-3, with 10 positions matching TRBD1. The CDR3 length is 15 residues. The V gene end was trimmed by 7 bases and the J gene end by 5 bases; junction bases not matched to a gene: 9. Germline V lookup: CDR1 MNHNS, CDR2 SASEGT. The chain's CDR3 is CASIPGTGARDTQYF. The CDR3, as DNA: TGTGCCAGCATTCCCGGGACAGGGGCGCGAGATACGCAGTATTTT.

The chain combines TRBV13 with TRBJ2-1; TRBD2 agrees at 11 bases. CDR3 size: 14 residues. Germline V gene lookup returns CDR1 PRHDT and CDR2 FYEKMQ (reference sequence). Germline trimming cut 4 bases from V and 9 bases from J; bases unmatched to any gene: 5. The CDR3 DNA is TGTGCCAGCAGCTGGGGACTAGCGGCGGGTGAGCAGTTCTTC. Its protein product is CASSWGLAAGEQFF.

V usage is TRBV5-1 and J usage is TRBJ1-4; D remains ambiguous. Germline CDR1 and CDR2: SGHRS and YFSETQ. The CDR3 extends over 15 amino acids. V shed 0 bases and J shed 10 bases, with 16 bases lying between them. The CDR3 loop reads CASSLDGGPLGKLFF. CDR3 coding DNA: TGCGCCAGCAGCTTGGATGGCGGCCCCTTAGGAAAACTGTTTTTT.

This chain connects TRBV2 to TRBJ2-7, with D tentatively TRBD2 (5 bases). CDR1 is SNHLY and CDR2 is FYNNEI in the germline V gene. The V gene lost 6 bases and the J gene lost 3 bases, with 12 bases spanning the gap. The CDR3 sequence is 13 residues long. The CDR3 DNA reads TGTGCCAGCAGGGGCGGGTTGGACTACGAGCAGTACTTC. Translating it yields CASRGGLDYEQYF.

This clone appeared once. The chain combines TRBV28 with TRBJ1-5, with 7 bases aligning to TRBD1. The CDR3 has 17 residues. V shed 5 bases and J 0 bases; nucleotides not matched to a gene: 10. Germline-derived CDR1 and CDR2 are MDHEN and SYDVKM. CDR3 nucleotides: TGTGCCAGCAGTGAAGCGGACAGGCTGGATAGCAATCAGCCCCAGCATTTT. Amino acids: CASSEADRLDSNQPQHF. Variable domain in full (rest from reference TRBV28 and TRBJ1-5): DVKVTQSSRYLVKRTGEKVFLECVQDMDHENMFWYRQDPGLGLRLIYFSYDVKMKEKGDIPEGYSVSREKKERFSLILESASTNQTSMYLCASSEADRLDSNQPQHFGDGTRLSIL.

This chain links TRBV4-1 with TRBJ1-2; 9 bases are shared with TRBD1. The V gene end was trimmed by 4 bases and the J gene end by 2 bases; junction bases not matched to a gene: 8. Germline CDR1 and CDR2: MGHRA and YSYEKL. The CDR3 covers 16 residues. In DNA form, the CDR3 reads TGCGCCAGCAGCCCCGGGTCCGGACAGGGGAACTATGGCTACACCTTC. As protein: CASSPGSGQGNYGYTF.

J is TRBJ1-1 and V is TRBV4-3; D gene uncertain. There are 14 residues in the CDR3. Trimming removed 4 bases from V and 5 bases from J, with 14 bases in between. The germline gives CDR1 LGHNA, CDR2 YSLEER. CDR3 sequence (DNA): TGCGCCAGCAGCCGGAACTCTCAAGGGACTGAAGCTTTCTTT. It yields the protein CASSRNSQGTEAFF.

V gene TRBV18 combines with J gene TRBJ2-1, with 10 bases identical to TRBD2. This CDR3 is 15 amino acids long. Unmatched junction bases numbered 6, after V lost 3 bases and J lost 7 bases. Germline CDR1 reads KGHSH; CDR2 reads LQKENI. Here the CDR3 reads CASSPSGGVLNEQFF. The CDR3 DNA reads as TGTGCCAGCTCACCGAGCGGGGGGGTTCTAAATGAGCAGTTCTTC.

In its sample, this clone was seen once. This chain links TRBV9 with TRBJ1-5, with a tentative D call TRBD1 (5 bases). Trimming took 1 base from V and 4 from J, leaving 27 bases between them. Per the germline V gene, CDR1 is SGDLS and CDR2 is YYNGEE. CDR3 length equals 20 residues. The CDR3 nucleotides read TGTGCCAGCAGCGTATTAGATGTAAGCCAGGGACGTAGGGAAAATCAGCCCCAGCATTTT. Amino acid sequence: CASSVLDVSQGRRENQPQHF.